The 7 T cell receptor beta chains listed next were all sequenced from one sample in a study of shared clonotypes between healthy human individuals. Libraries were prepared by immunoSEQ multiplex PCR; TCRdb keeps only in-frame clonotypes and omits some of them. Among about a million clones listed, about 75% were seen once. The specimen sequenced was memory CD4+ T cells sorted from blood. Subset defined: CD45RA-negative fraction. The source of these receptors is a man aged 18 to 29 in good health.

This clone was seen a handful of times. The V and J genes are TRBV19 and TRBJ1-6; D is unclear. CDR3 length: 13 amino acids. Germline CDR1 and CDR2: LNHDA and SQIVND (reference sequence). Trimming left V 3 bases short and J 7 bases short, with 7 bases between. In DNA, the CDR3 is TGTGCCAGTAGTATCAGGATAAATTCACCCCTCCACTTT. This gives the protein CASSIRINSPLHF.

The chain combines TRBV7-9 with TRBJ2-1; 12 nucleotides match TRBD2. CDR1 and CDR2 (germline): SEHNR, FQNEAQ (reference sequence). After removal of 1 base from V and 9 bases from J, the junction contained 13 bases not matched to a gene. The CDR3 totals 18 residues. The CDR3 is CASSLGGQGLAGPVEQFF. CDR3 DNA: TGTGCCAGCAGCTTAGGGGGACAGGGACTAGCGGGCCCCGTTGAGCAGTTCTTC.

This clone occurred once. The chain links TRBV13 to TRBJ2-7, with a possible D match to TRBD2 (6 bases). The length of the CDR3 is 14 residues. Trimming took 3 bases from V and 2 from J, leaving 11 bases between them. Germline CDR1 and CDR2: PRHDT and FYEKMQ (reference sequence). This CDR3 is CASSLEGLPYEQYF. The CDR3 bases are TGTGCCAGCAGCTTGGAGGGACTTCCCTACGAGCAGTACTTC.

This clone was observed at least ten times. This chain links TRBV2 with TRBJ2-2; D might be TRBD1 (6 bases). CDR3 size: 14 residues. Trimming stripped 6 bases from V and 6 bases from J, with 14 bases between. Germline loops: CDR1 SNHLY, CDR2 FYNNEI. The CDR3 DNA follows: TGTGCCAGCAGCGAAAACGCAGGGGCCGGGGAGCTGTTTTTT. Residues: CASSENAGAGELFF.

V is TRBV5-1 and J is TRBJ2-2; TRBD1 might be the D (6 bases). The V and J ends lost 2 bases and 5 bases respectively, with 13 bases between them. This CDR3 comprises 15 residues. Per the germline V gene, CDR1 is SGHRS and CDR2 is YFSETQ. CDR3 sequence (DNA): TGCGCCAGCAGCTTCGCCGGGACAACGACCGGGGAGCTGTTTTTT. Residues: CASSFAGTTTGELFF.

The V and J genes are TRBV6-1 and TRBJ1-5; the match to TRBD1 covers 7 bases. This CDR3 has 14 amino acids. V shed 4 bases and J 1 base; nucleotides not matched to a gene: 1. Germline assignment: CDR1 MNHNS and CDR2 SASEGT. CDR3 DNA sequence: TGTGCCAGCAGTGGGGACAGAAGCAATCAGCCCCAGCATTTT. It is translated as CASSGDRSNQPQHF.

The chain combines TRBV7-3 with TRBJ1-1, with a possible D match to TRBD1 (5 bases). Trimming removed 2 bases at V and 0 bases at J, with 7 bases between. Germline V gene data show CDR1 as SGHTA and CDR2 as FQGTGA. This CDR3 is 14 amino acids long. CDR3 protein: CASSLDRLNTEAFF. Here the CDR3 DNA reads TGTGCCAGCAGCTTAGACAGACTGAACACTGAAGCTTTCTTT.